The TCR beta chain described here comes from a study of T-cell memory formation after mild COVID-19 (TCRdb year 2021). Turning to the overall study: TCR sequence clusters from the two donors were largely donor specific. Longitudinal TCRalpha and TCRbeta repertoire sequencing tracked T-cell clones expanding and contracting after mild COVID-19 in two donors. Two young, previously healthy adult volunteers, one female and one male, were included in the cohort. Broader findings and caveats from the paper: Some responding clones were detected in pre-infection memory, suggesting pre-existing cross-reactive memory T cells joined the SARS-CoV-2 response. Whether the second-wave clones peaking on day 37 were SARS-CoV-2 specific was not confirmed. Contracting CD4+ clones were located mainly in the CM and EM memory subsets, whereas CD8+ clones were found to be enriched in EMRA. The study covered only two mild cases, and larger cohorts including severe cases with pre-infection samples were considered necessary. Balanced CD4/CD8 phenotypes were observed for clones contracting from day 15 to 85, whereas a bias towards CD4+ was observed for a second wave of clones expanding from day 15 to 37.

The sequencing machine was an Illumina NovaSeq 6000. TCRalpha and TCRbeta cDNA libraries were built by 5'RACE with constant-segment primers, adding sample barcodes and unique molecular identifiers. RNA was extracted from every sample with Trizol reagent. Amplification of the libraries took two PCR steps, and the second step added a second sample barcode plus Illumina TruSeq adapters. Sequencing of libraries was performed on an Illumina NovaSeq with 2 x 150 bp paired-end reads. Regarding the original processing steps: Demultiplexing of reads and collapsing into UMI-guided consensus sequences were performed with migec v1.2.7. Using mixcr v2.1.11, the UMI consensuses were aligned to TRA and TRB V and J templates and assembled into clonotypes. A clonotype was counted as expanded or contracted only when both edgeR and NoisET called the clonotype significant, with the noise models trained on biological replicates. For edgeR calls, the thresholds were a false discovery rate-adjusted p below 0.01 and a log2 fold-change of 1. PCA with hierarchical clustering of max-normalized trajectories of the 1000 most abundant clonotypes was used as exploratory dynamics analysis. Separately sequenced CD4+ and CD8+ repertoires were used to assign a CD4 or CD8 phenotype to each responding clone. The public reads were reprocessed in TCRdb via fastp at Q25 and MiXCR, keeping in-frame beta chains. Rows with one shared CDR3 protein collapse into an entry with the most common genes and DNA. TCRdb, rather than the study authors, made the V and J calls. The sample contains a few hundred thousand distinct CDR3 sequences, approximately 23% of them found a single time. Around an eighth of the sample belongs to the ten largest clones.

This clonotype was recorded a few times. The clone's antigen remains unknown. Base-call qualities are not available, and no considerably larger clone is one nucleotide away. In the germline V gene, CDR1 corresponds to LGHNA and CDR2 to YSLEER. Its CDR3 holds 17 amino acids, cysteine through phenylalanine. Of the read, only the CDR3 DNA is kept; its 51 bases are in frame from base 1. V ends up 4 bases short and J 7 bases short, with an unmatched junction base count of 9. Ficoll-Paque density gradient centrifugation was used to isolate PBMCs. The receptor was derived from an adult woman who had mild COVID-19 (a few samples of this study predate the infection). The sample titles of this study are shuffled in the database, so cell type and time point are left out; the donor was told from shared clones. The chain links TRBV4-3 with TRBJ2-1; 14 of the junction bases match TRBD2. Sequenced: PBMCs or a T cell subset sorted from them (not recorded which). The sequenced DNA is TGCGCCAGCAGCCCCTGGTCCGGGACTAGCGGGAGTAATGAGCAGTTCTTC. The encoded protein is CASSPWSGTSGSNEQFF.